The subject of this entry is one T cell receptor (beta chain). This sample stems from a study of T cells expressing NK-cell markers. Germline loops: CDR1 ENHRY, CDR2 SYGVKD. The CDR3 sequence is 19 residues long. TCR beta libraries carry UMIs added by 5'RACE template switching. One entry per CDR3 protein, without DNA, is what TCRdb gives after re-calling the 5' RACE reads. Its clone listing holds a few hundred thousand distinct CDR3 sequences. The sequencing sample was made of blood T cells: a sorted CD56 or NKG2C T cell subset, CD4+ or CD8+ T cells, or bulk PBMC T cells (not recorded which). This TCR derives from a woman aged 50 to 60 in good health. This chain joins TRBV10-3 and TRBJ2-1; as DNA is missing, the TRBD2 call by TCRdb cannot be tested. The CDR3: CAISEVPFLAGGPFDEQFF.